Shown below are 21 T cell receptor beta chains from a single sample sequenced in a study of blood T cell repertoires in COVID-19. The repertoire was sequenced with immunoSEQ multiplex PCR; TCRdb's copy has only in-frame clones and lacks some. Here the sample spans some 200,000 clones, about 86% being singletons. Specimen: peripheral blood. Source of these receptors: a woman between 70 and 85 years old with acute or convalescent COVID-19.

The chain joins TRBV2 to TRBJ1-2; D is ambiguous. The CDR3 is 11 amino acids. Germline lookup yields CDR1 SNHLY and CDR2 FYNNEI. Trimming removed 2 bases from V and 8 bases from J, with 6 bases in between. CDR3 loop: CASSEQLGYTF. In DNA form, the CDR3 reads TGTGCCAGCAGTGAACAACTCGGCTACACCTTC.

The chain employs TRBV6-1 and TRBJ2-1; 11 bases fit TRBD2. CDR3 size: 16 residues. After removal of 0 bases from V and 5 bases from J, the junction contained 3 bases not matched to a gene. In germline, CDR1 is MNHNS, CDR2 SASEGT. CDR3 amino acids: CASSEALAGGHNEQFF. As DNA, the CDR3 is TGTGCCAGCAGTGAAGCGCTAGCGGGGGGCCACAATGAGCAGTTCTTC.

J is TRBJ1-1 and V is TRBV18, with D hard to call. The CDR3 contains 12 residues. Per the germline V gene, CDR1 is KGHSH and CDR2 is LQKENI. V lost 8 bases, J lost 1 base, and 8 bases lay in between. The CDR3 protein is CASRPGNTEAFF. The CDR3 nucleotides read TGTGCCAGCCGACCGGGGAACACTGAAGCTTTCTTT. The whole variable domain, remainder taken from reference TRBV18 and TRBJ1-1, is NAGVMQNPRHLVRRRGQEARLRCSPMKGHSHVYWYRQLPEEGLKFMVYLQKENIIDESGMPKERFSAEFPKEGPSILRIQQVVRGDSAAYFCASRPGNTEAFFGQGTRLTVV.

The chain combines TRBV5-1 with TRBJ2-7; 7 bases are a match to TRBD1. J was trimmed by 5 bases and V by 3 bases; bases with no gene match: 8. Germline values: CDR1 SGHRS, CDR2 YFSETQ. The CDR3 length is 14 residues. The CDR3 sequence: CASSSAGTVDEQYF. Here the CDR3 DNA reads TGCGCCAGCAGCTCCGCCGGGACAGTCGACGAGCAGTACTTC.

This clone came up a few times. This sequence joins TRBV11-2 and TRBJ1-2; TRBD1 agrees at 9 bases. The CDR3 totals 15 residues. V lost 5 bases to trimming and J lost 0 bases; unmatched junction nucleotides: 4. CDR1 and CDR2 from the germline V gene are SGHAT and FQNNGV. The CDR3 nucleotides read TGTGCCAGCAGCCCGGACAGGGGACCTAACTATGGCTACACCTTC. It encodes CASSPDRGPNYGYTF.

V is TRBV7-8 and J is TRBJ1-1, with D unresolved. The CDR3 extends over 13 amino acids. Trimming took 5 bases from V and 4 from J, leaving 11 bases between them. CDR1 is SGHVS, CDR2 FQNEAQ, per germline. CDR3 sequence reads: CASSLSLLTEAFF. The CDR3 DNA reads TGTGCCAGCAGCCTTAGCCTCCTCACTGAAGCTTTCTTT.

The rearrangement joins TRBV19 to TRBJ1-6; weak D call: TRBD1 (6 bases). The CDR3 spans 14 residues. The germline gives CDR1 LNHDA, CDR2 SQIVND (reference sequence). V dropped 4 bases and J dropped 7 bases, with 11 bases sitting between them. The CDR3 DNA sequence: TGTGCCAGTAGTACGCAGGGGAACAATTCACCCCTCCACTTT. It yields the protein CASSTQGNNSPLHF.

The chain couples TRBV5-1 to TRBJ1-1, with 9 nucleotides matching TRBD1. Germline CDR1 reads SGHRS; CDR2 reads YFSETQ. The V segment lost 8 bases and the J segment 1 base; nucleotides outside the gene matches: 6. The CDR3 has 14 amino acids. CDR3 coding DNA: TGCGCCAGTGCCAAGACAGGGGGGAACACTGAAGCTTTCTTT. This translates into CASAKTGGNTEAFF.

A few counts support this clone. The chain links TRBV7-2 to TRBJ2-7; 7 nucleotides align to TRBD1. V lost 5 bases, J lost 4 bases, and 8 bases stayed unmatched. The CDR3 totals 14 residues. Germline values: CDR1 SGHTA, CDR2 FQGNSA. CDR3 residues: CASSHRQGSYEQYF. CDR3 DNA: TGTGCCAGCAGCCATAGACAGGGAAGTTACGAGCAGTACTTC.

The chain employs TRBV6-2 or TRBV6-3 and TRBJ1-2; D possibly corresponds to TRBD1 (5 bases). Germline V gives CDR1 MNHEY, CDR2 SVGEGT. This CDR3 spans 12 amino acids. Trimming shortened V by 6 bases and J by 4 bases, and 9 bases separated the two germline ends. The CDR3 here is CASSQGLYGYTF. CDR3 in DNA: TGTGCCAGCAGCCAGGGACTCTATGGCTACACCTTC.

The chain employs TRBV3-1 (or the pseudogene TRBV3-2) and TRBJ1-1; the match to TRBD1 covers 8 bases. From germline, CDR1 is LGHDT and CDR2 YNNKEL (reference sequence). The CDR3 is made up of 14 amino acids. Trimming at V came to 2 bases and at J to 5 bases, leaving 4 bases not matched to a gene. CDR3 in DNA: TGTGCCAGCAGCCAACCGGGACAGGTTACTGAAGCTTTCTTT. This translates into CASSQPGQVTEAFF.

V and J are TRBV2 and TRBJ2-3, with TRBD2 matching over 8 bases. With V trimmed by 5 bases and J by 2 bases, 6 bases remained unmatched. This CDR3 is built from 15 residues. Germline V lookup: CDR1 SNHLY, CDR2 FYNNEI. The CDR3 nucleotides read TGTGCCAGCAGTCCTCCGGGGGGGGCCACAGATACGCAGTATTTT. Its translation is CASSPPGGATDTQYF.

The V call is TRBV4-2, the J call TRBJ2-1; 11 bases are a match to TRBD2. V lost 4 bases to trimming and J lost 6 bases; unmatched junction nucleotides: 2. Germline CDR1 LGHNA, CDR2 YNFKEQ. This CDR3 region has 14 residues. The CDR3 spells CASSRSGGGNEQFF. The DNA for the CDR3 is TGTGCCAGCAGCCGTAGCGGGGGGGGCAATGAGCAGTTCTTC.

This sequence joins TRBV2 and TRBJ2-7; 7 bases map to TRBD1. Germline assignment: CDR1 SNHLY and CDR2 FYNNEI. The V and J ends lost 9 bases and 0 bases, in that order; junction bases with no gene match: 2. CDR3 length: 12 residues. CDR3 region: CARQGFSYEQYF. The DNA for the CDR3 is TGTGCCAGACAGGGGTTCTCCTACGAGCAGTACTTC.

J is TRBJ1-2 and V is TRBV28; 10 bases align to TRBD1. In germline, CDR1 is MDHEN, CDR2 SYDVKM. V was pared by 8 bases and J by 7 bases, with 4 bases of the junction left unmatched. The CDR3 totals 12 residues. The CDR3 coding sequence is TGTGCCAGCGACAGGGGGCAGCGTGGCTACACCTTC. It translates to CASDRGQRGYTF.

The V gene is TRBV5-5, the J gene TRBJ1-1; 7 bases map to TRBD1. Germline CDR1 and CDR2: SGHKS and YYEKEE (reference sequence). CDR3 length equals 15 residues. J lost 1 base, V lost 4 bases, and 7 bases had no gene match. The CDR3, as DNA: TGTGCCAGCAGCCAATGGACAGGCCCGAACACTGAAGCTTTCTTT. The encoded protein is CASSQWTGPNTEAFF.

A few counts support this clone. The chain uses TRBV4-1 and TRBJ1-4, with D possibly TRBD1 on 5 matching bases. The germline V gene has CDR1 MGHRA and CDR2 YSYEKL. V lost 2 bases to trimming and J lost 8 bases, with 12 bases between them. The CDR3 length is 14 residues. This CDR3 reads CASSQHAGPEKLFF. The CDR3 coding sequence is TGCGCCAGCAGCCAACATGCGGGACCAGAAAAACTGTTTTTT.

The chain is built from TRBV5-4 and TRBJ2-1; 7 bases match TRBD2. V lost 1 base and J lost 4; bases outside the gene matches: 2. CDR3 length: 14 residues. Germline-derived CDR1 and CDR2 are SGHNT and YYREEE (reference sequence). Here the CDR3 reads CASSLSGDYNEQFF. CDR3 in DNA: TGTGCCAGCAGCTTGAGCGGGGATTACAATGAGCAGTTCTTC.

The CDR3 loop is CASSQWGQGSGPQHF. In DNA, the CDR3 is TGTGCCAGCAGCCAGTGGGGGCAGGGGTCCGGGCCCCAGCATTTT. V gene TRBV3-1 (or the pseudogene TRBV3-2) combines with J gene TRBJ1-5, with D possibly being TRBD1 (6 bases). This CDR3 contains 15 residues. Trimming left V 3 bases short and J 9 bases short, with 18 bases between. CDR1 LGHDT and CDR2 YNNKEL come from the germline V gene (reference sequence).

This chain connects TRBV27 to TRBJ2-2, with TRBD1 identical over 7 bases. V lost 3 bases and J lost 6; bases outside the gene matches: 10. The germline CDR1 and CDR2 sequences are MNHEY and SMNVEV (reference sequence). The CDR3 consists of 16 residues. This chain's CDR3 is CASSFPTGQGAGELFF. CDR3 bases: TGTGCCAGCAGTTTTCCCACGGGGCAGGGGGCCGGGGAGCTGTTTTTT.

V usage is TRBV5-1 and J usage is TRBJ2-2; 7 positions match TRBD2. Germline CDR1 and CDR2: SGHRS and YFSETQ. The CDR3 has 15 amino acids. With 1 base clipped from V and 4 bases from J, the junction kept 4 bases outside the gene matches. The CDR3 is CASSLPSGGTGELFF. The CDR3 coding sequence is TGCGCCAGCAGCTTGCCTAGCGGAGGCACCGGGGAGCTGTTTTTT.